The 21 T cell receptor beta chains below were found in one sample sequenced in a study of T cell changes during pregnancy in multiple sclerosis. TCRdb keeps only in-frame clones here, not all; method: immunoSEQ multiplex PCR. The sample carries about 36,000 clones, around 91% recorded once. Here the sequenced sample was CD8+ T cells from peripheral blood mononuclear cells, taken in the third trimester of pregnancy. All receptors derive from a female donor with multiple sclerosis, enrolled in a pregnancy study.

The rearrangement uses TRBV5-6 and TRBJ2-1, with 8 bases fitting TRBD1. The CDR3 loop spans 15 amino acids. The V segment lost 4 bases and the J segment 4 bases; nucleotides outside the gene matches: 7. Germline V lookup: CDR1 SGHDT, CDR2 YYEEEE. The CDR3 loop is CASSGTGTGYNEQFF. The CDR3 DNA is TGTGCCAGCAGCGGAACCGGGACAGGATACAATGAGCAGTTCTTC.

The rearrangement links TRBV13 to TRBJ2-1; weak D call: TRBD1 (5 bases). CDR3 size: 13 residues. Deletions cut 6 bases from V and 4 bases from J, with 10 bases between. Germline V lookup: CDR1 PRHDT, CDR2 FYEKMQ (reference sequence). The CDR3 DNA reads TGTGCCAGCAGGAGACAGAAGTACAATGAGCAGTTCTTC. Its translation: CASRRQKYNEQFF.

This clone was recorded only once. The rearrangement links TRBV7-9 to TRBJ1-1; possible D gene TRBD1, 5 bases. Germline V gives CDR1 SEHNR, CDR2 FQNEAQ (reference sequence). Trimming removed 2 bases at V and 2 bases at J, with 9 bases between. The CDR3 runs to 14 residues. In nucleotides, the CDR3 is TGTGCCAGCAGCTTAAAGACAGCTAACACTGAAGCTTTCTTT. Its protein product is CASSLKTANTEAFF.

This clone was detected once. The genes are TRBV5-5 and TRBJ1-5; possibly TRBD1 for D (5 bases). The CDR3 is made up of 16 amino acids. Germline lookup yields CDR1 SGHKS and CDR2 YYEKEE (reference sequence). Trimming took off 4 bases at V and 3 bases at J, with 17 bases between the two ends. The chain's CDR3 is CASSPAGGGPNQPQHF. CDR3 in DNA: TGTGCCAGCAGCCCGGCCGGGGGGGGACCCAATCAGCCCCAGCATTTT.

This chain uses TRBV28 with TRBJ2-5; TRBD1 is a possible D gene (8 bases). The V end was cut by 6 bases, the J end by 13 bases, with 30 bases between. The CDR3 totals 16 residues. Germline V gene sequence: CDR1 MDHEN, CDR2 SYDVKM. The CDR3 coding sequence is TGTGCCAGCAGCCACCCGCACGACAGGGGAGGGCTTAAGTGGTACTTC. This gives the protein CASSHPHDRGGLKWYF. The whole variable domain, remainder taken from reference TRBV28 and TRBJ2-5, is DVKVTQSSRYLVKRTGEKVFLECVQDMDHENMFWYRQDPGLGLRLIYFSYDVKMKEKGDIPEGYSVSREKKERFSLILESASTNQTSMYLCASSHPHDRGGLKWYFGPGTRLLVL.

The rearrangement links TRBV27 to TRBJ1-1, with a tentative D call TRBD1 (5 bases). The CDR3 covers 15 residues. The germline V gene has CDR1 MNHEY and CDR2 SMNVEV (reference sequence). The V gene lost 3 bases and the J gene lost 0 bases, with 11 bases spanning the gap. The CDR3 loop reads CASSFLGQLNTEAFF. In nucleotides, the CDR3 is TGTGCCAGCAGTTTCCTGGGGCAGTTGAACACTGAAGCTTTCTTT.

The V call is TRBV5-1, the J call TRBJ2-5; 10 bases line up with TRBD1. CDR1 and CDR2 (germline): SGHRS, YFSETQ. The CDR3 totals 16 residues. The V and J ends lost 2 bases and 4 bases, in that order; junction bases with no gene match: 8. The CDR3 DNA sequence: TGCGCCAGCAGCTTACGACAGGGGGCGCCGGGAGAGACCCAGTACTTC. This gives the protein CASSLRQGAPGETQYF.

This clone was seen a few times. The chain joins TRBV10-3 to TRBJ1-1; TRBD1 might be the D (6 bases). CDR3 length: 12 amino acids. V was pared by 9 bases and J by 4 bases, with 12 bases between. Germline V lookup: CDR1 ENHRY, CDR2 SYGVKD. DNA of the CDR3: TGTGCCATTGCAGGGGCGAGCACTGAAGCTTTCTTT. Protein: CAIAGASTEAFF.

V and J are TRBV11-2 and TRBJ2-7; 8 bases match TRBD1. After removal of 2 bases from V and 4 bases from J, the junction contained 13 bases not matched to a gene. The germline V gene has CDR1 SGHAT and CDR2 FQNNGV. The CDR3 covers 17 residues. The CDR3 coding sequence is TGTGCCAGCAGCTTATCGTCGTCGGCAGGGGGCCGATACGAGCAGTACTTC. Protein sequence: CASSLSSSAGGRYEQYF.

The chain couples TRBV6-6 to TRBJ1-2, with D possibly TRBD1 on 5 matching bases. From germline, CDR1 is MNHNY and CDR2 SVGAGI (reference sequence). V was trimmed by 0 bases and J by 2 bases, leaving 7 bases between them. CDR3 size: 14 residues. CDR3 nucleotides: TGTGCCAGCAGTTACTCTGCAGGGAACTATGGCTACACCTTC. This gives the protein CASSYSAGNYGYTF.

This clone was observed a single time. The J gene is TRBJ2-1, the V gene TRBV29-1, with D unresolved. CDR1 and CDR2 from the germline V gene are SQVTM and ANQGSEA. The V and J ends lost 6 bases and 7 bases respectively, with 10 bases between them. The CDR3 sequence is 11 residues long. Written as DNA, the CDR3 is TGCAGCGTGTCTAGGTGGAATGAGCAGTTCTTC. It is translated as CSVSRWNEQFF.

The gene calls are TRBV13 and TRBJ1-6; no reliable D call. CDR3 length equals 16 residues. The V end lost 0 bases, the J end lost 3 bases, and 9 bases lay between the germline ends. Germline-derived CDR1 and CDR2 are PRHDT and FYEKMQ (reference sequence). In DNA form, the CDR3 reads TGTGCCAGCAGCTTAGGCCAGGCTATCTATAATTCACCCCTCCACTTT. Translation: CASSLGQAIYNSPLHF.

This chain links TRBV6-4 with TRBJ1-4; D call uncertain. Between the trimmed V and J ends, which lost 5 bases and 0 bases, there was a span of 7 bases. Germline V lookup: CDR1 MRHNA, CDR2 SNTAGT. The CDR3 consists of 14 residues. CDR3 nucleotide sequence: TGTGCCAGCAGTCCCGGGGCAACTAATGAAAAACTGTTTTTT. Translation: CASSPGATNEKLFF.

The chain carries TRBV5-8 and TRBJ2-1; 8 nucleotides match TRBD1. Germline lookup yields CDR1 SGHTS and CDR2 YDEGEE. The CDR3 contains 15 residues. With V trimmed by 4 bases and J by 2 bases, 5 bases remained unmatched. In DNA, the CDR3 is TGTGCCAGCAGCATGGACAGGGTGACCTACAATGAGCAGTTCTTC. Encoded protein: CASSMDRVTYNEQFF.

The chain links TRBV27 to TRBJ2-7; no clear D. V lost 3 bases and J lost 0, with 12 bases in between. This CDR3 is built from 15 residues. Germline V CDR1 and CDR2: MNHEY, SMNVEV (reference sequence). The CDR3: CASSFMLDSSYEQYF. The CDR3 DNA sequence: TGTGCCAGCAGTTTTATGCTAGATAGCTCCTACGAGCAGTACTTC.

The CDR3 DNA is TGTGCCAGCAGCACGGGACAGGGGTTAGGCTCCTACGAGCAGTACTTC. Its protein is CASSTGQGLGSYEQYF. V is TRBV5-5 and J is TRBJ2-7; 10 bases agree with TRBD1. The CDR3 runs to 16 residues. J gave up 0 bases and V 4 bases, and 7 bases lay outside the gene matches. The germline gives CDR1 SGHKS, CDR2 YYEKEE (reference sequence).

This clone is a singleton in its sample. The chain combines TRBV6-5 with TRBJ2-5, with D maybe TRBD2 (6 bases). The CDR3 totals 16 residues. The germline V gene encodes CDR1 MNHEY and CDR2 SVGAGI. Trimming left V 2 bases short and J 1 base short, with 14 bases between. The CDR3 coding sequence is TGTGCCAGCAGTTACGGTCCCCGGGGGTTCCAAGAGACCCAGTACTTC. This encodes CASSYGPRGFQETQYF.

This clone was seen only once. V is TRBV6-5 and J is TRBJ1-5; 9 positions agree with TRBD1. There are 15 residues in the CDR3. V lost 5 bases and J lost 7; bases outside the gene matches: 9. From germline, CDR1 is MNHEY and CDR2 SVGAGI. Here the CDR3 DNA reads TGTGCCAGCAGTCCGGGACAGGGTAGGCGACAGCCCCAGCATTTT. Residues: CASSPGQGRRQPQHF.

The chain carries TRBV19 and TRBJ1-1; D unclear. The germline V gene encodes CDR1 LNHDA and CDR2 SQIVND (reference sequence). The V end lost 6 bases, the J end lost 11 bases, and 19 bases lay between the germline ends. This CDR3 comprises 13 residues. The CDR3 here is CASSQGGKMRAFF. CDR3 DNA: TGTGCCAGTAGCCAAGGCGGGAAAATGAGGGCTTTCTTT.

The chain's CDR3 is CASSQTLLGQLNQPQHF. The CDR3, as DNA: TGCGCCAGCAGCCAAACCCTACTTGGACAGCTAAATCAGCCCCAGCATTTT. V and J are TRBV4-3 and TRBJ1-5, with D maybe TRBD1 (6 bases). This CDR3 is 17 amino acids long. Germline V CDR1 and CDR2: LGHNA, YSLEER. V dropped 2 bases and J dropped 4 bases, with 18 bases sitting between them.

The chain is built from TRBV5-6 and TRBJ2-5; weak D call: TRBD2 (7 bases). Trimming removed 7 bases at V and 2 bases at J, with 12 bases between. The germline CDR1 and CDR2 sequences are SGHDT and YYEEEE. This CDR3 is built from 13 residues. The chain's CDR3 is CASAGAAQETQYF. The CDR3 coding sequence is TGTGCCAGCGCGGGGGCCGCTCAAGAGACCCAGTACTTC.